This T cell receptor (beta chain) came from a study of Ad26.COV2.S vaccination and SARS-CoV-2 variants. In the study overall: The donor was enrolled in the Ad26.COV2.S arm of the COV1001 trial. Ad26.COV2.S was injected intramuscularly once or twice, 56 days apart.

The V gene lost 3 bases and the J gene lost 7 bases, with 8 bases spanning the gap. This CDR3 region has 12 residues. This clone came up a few times. Assay: immunoSEQ multiplex PCR; the TCRdb copy retains only in-frame clones and omits some. The data show about 330,000 clones, roughly nine tenths seen once. Treatment given: about 20 received Ad26.COV2.S at low or high dose, single or two shots; five or six received placebo; per-sample allocation not given. Day 63 after the first injection of vaccine or placebo was the sampling time. It was an adult aged 18-55 years in Boston who was the donor. This vaccine is an Ad26 vector that expresses the Wuhan-strain SARS-CoV-2 spike.

The sample here was peripheral blood, taken in a trial of Ad26.COV2.S vaccine versus placebo. The rearrangement uses TRBV12-3 or TRBV12-4 and TRBJ2-3; D is ambiguous. The clonotype comes from a person between 18 and 65 years old who received the Ad26.COV2.S COVID-19 vaccine or a placebo. CDR3 sequence: CASSFDPNTQYF. The CDR3 nucleotides read TGTGCCAGCAGTTTCGACCCAAATACGCAGTATTTT.